This T cell receptor beta chain was identified in a study of immune cell composition in non-small cell lung cancer. Points from the study as a whole: Squamous carcinomas (approximately 80%) more often had tumour-associated clones >0.5% than adenocarcinomas (33%). Lung squamous cell carcinoma tumours had significantly higher top 10 clone scores and productive clonality than lung adenocarcinoma. TIL tumour reactivity correlated with maximal tumour-associated clone frequency in adenocarcinoma.

Frozen unsorted single-cell suspensions supplied the genomic DNA. Remarks on this clone: Its matching antigen is unknown.

Libraries were prepared by immunoSEQ multiplex PCR; TCRdb keeps only in-frame clonotypes and omits some of them. The sample records 11,000 to 15,000 clones, approximately 70% being singletons. Material for sequencing was lung tumor tissue. The TCR was taken from a human donor with non-small cell lung cancer.

CDR3 sequence reads: CASSLARSYEQYF. As DNA, the CDR3 is TGTGCCAGCAGCTTAGCGAGGTCCTACGAGCAGTACTTC. The V gene is TRBV7-2, the J gene TRBJ2-7; no definite D call. V gave up 0 bases and J gave up 1 base, with 4 bases separating them. CDR1 is SGHTA, CDR2 FQGNSA, per germline. The CDR3 contains 13 residues.